This passage covers 12 T cell receptor beta chains from one sample sequenced in a study of T cell repertoires in cytomegalovirus infection (dated by TCRdb to between 2019 and 2020). Data came from an Illumina HiSeq 1500. TCRdb trimmed the raw reads at Q25, called clones with MiXCR and kept productive beta chains. Entries are consolidated by CDR3 protein sequence, retaining the most common genes and DNA. This sample holds hundreds of thousands of distinct CDR3 sequences; roughly a third were observed only once. The top ten clones comprise roughly 2.8% of the sample. The sequencing sample was made of PBMCs. The receptors stem from a human donor in good health (CMV status not recorded). Some clones in this sample may be carry-over from other donors' samples.

V is TRBV19 and J is TRBJ2-1; either TRBD1 or TRBD2 may supply D (5 bases each). Trimming took off 10 bases at V and 9 bases at J, with 19 bases between the two ends. The CDR3 has 13 residues. The germline V gene encodes CDR1 LNHDA and CDR2 SQIVND (reference sequence). The CDR3 sequence: CATSGPYNGEQFF. The CDR3 nucleotides read TGTGCCACCTCGGGACCGTACAACGGTGAGCAGTTCTTC.

This clonotype turned up a few times. The genes are TRBV2 and TRBJ2-5; no firm D call. Germline values: CDR1 SNHLY, CDR2 FYNNEI. V was pared by 2 bases and J by 0 bases, with 13 bases between. The CDR3 contains 16 residues. This chain's CDR3 is CASSEKGLDHQETQYF. In DNA, the CDR3 is TGTGCCAGCAGTGAAAAAGGGTTAGATCACCAAGAGACCCAGTACTTC.

This clonotype has a count of ten or more. The chain couples TRBV7-2 to TRBJ2-3, with D uncertain. The CDR3 sequence is 15 residues long. The germline V and J ends were trimmed by 3 bases and 1 base, with 11 bases remaining between them. Germline-derived CDR1 and CDR2 are SGHTA and FQGNSA. CDR3 sequence (DNA): TGTGCCAGCAGCTTTTCCTTCCAACGCACAGATACGCAGTATTTT. Amino acids: CASSFSFQRTDTQYF.

This clonotype was detected a few times. This chain links TRBV28 with TRBJ1-1, with 10 bases lining up with TRBD1. This CDR3 has 16 amino acids. V shed 6 bases, J shed 0 bases, and the junction held 7 bases outside the gene matches. The germline CDR1 and CDR2 sequences are MDHEN and SYDVKM. CDR3 in DNA: TGTGCCAGCAGACCAAGACAGGGGGCATTGAACACTGAAGCTTTCTTT. As protein: CASRPRQGALNTEAFF.

Of note for this clonotype: At one end the junction does not follow the germline gene, possibly because of a read error. The V and J genes are TRBV7-2 and TRBJ1-3, with D possibly being TRBD1 (5 bases). Looked up from germline, CDR1 is SGHTA and CDR2 is FQGNSA. The CDR3 is made up of 14 amino acids. The CDR3 is CASSFTGPGNTINF. CDR3 DNA: TGTGCCAGTAGCTTTACAGGTCCTGGAAACACCATAAATTTT.

V and J are TRBV12-3 or TRBV12-4 and TRBJ1-5; D is perhaps TRBD1 (6 bases). V was pared by 5 bases and J by 4 bases, with 15 bases between. CDR3 size: 15 residues. DNA of the CDR3: TGTGCCAGCAGTATGGACACAGGGCATAATCAGCCCCAGCATTTT. Amino acid sequence: CASSMDTGHNQPQHF.

The chain combines TRBV5-4 with TRBJ2-7; D is possibly TRBD2 (6 bases). Trimming removed 4 bases from V and 5 bases from J, with 19 bases in between. Germline CDR1 is SGHNT and CDR2 is YYREEE (reference sequence). The CDR3 extends over 15 amino acids. CDR3 sequence reads: CASSLKRVNYHEQYF. CDR3 nucleotide sequence: TGTGCCAGCAGCCTAAAGCGGGTGAACTACCACGAGCAGTACTTC.

The chain recombines TRBV6-1 with TRBJ1-5, with 9 bases aligning to TRBD1. Germline loops: CDR1 MNHNS, CDR2 SASEGT. There are 16 residues in the CDR3. The J segment lost 8 bases and the V segment lost 0 bases, leaving 8 bases of the junction unmatched. This CDR3 reads CASSEAPGQGFEPQHF. As DNA, the CDR3 is TGTGCCAGCAGTGAAGCTCCGGGACAGGGTTTTGAGCCCCAGCATTTT.

The gene calls are TRBV19 and TRBJ2-7; TRBD2 aligns across 7 bases. The length of the CDR3 is 19 residues. J lost 4 bases, V lost 1 base, and 19 bases had no gene match. In germline, CDR1 is LNHDA, CDR2 SQIVND (reference sequence). In nucleotides, the CDR3 is TGTGCCAGTAGTATAGGCAACCACCGAACTAGCGCCTCTACTTACGAGCAGTACTTC. Encoded protein: CASSIGNHRTSASTYEQYF.

This clonotype was counted between two and nine times. V is TRBV4-1 and J is TRBJ1-2, with a tentative D call TRBD1 (5 bases). V was cut by 1 base and J by 8 bases, with 14 bases left in between. CDR3 length: 14 residues. Germline-derived CDR1 and CDR2 are MGHRA and YSYEKL. The CDR3 is CASSQGWGGVGYTF. The CDR3 nucleotides read TGCGCCAGCAGCCAAGGATGGGGAGGGGTGGGCTACACCTTC.

The table lists this clonotype with many counts. This rearrangement joins TRBV7-8 to TRBJ2-2, with 9 bases lining up with TRBD1. Germline values: CDR1 SGHVS, CDR2 FQNEAQ. This CDR3 region has 16 residues. Losses at the gene ends were 5 bases for V and 2 bases for J; bases not matched to a gene: 6. The CDR3: CASSRGQGSNTGELFF. The DNA for the CDR3 is TGTGCCAGCAGCCGCGGACAGGGGTCAAACACCGGGGAGCTGTTTTTT.

This chain connects TRBV29-1 to TRBJ1-2, with a tentative D call TRBD1 (6 bases). There are 13 residues in the CDR3. Germline CDR1 SQVTM, CDR2 ANQGSEA. V shed 1 base and J shed 5 bases, with 11 bases lying between them. The CDR3 DNA sequence: TGCAGCGTTGAAGGGGTCACAGGGTATGGCTACACCTTC. Amino acid sequence: CSVEGVTGYGYTF.